This TCR beta chain stems from a study of T cells in women clearing cervical HPV infection. Overall study: Women with histologically confirmed HPV16-related CIN3 or worse, 2 with invasive cancer, served as cases.

Concerning this clone itself: Mismatch with germline at one junction end may stem from a read error. Read data end 3 residues before the CDR3 end; the end is taken from the germline J gene.

Assay used: immunoSEQ multiplex PCR; TCRdb lists only in-frame clones, some missing. The sample shows 20,000 to 30,000 clones, and 6.5% to 7% sits with its ten largest clones. The CDR3 totals 14 residues. Germline CDR1 and CDR2: KGHSH and LQKENI. This receptor was taken from a woman between 18 and 70 years old with a cervical HPV16 infection that either progressed to CIN3+ or cleared (not recorded which). Sequencing was done on a sample of blood buffy coat. The chain couples TRBV18 to TRBJ2-7, with 7 bases identical to TRBD2. The CDR3: CARSPAAGSYEQYF. The covered CDR3 bases are TGTGCCCGCTCACCCGCAGCGGGGTCCTACGAG. Combining the CDR3 with reference TRBV18 and TRBJ2-7 gives the whole variable domain NAGVMQNPRHLVRRRGQEARLRCSPMKGHSHVYWYRQLPEEGLKFMVYLQKENIIDESGMPKERFSAEFPKEGPSILRIQQVVRGDSAAYFCARSPAAGSYEQYFGPGTRLTVT.